Each of the 13 T cell receptor beta chains below was sequenced from the same sample in a study of T cell changes during pregnancy in multiple sclerosis. Clones were sequenced by immunoSEQ multiplex PCR, and TCRdb holds only the in-frame ones, with some missing. The sample consists of 75,000 to 95,000 clones, just over 90% of them appearing once. Sequenced material: peripheral blood, taken in the second trimester of pregnancy. Receptors were obtained from a female donor with multiple sclerosis, enrolled in a pregnancy study.

The V and J genes are TRBV7-2 and TRBJ1-5, with D uncertain. This CDR3 spans 15 amino acids. Looked up from germline, CDR1 is SGHTA and CDR2 is FQGNSA. Trimming left V 5 bases short and J 6 bases short, with 17 bases between. CDR3 bases: TGTGCCAGCAGCCCCGACTGGTCCAATAGTCAGCCCCAGCATTTT. It encodes CASSPDWSNSQPQHF.

The rearrangement links TRBV27 to TRBJ2-7; 8 bases agree with TRBD2. The CDR3 is 14 residues long. Losses at the gene ends were 5 bases for V and 9 bases for J; bases not matched to a gene: 12. Germline values: CDR1 MNHEY, CDR2 SMNVEV (reference sequence). The CDR3 region has the DNA TGTGCCAGCAGTACACTAGCGGAGCCCTACCGGCAGTACTTC. Amino acids: CASSTLAEPYRQYF.

The chain is built from TRBV11-3 and TRBJ2-5; D perhaps matches TRBD1 (6 bases). CDR3 size: 14 residues. The germline V gene encodes CDR1 SGHNT and CDR2 YENEEA. V shed 6 bases and J shed 1 base, with 12 bases lying between them. The CDR3, as DNA: TGTGCCAGCAGTTGGACAGAGGCCCAAGAGACCCAGTACTTC. It specifies CASSWTEAQETQYF. Based on the CDR3 plus reference TRBV11-3 and TRBJ2-5, the full variable domain is EAGVVQSPRYKIIEKKQPVAFWCNPISGHNTLYWYLQNLGQGPELLIRYENEEAVDDSQLPKDRFSAERLKGVDSTLKIQPAELGDSAVYLCASSWTEAQETQYFGPGTRLLVL.

The V gene is TRBV6-1, the J gene TRBJ2-1; tentatively, D is TRBD2 (6 bases). This CDR3 comprises 15 residues. V lost 3 bases and J lost 2, with 11 bases in between. Germline CDR1 reads MNHNS; CDR2 reads SASEGT. The CDR3 sequence is CASSESREPYNEQFF. The CDR3 DNA follows: TGTGCCAGCAGTGAGTCCCGGGAGCCCTACAATGAGCAGTTCTTC.

J is TRBJ1-5 and V is TRBV11-2; TRBD1 might be the D (6 bases). V lost 4 bases, J lost 1 base, and 23 bases lay in between. CDR1 and CDR2 (germline): SGHAT, FQNNGV. This CDR3 region has 19 residues. This CDR3 is CASSSSKEGQRDSNQPQHF. In nucleotides, the CDR3 is TGTGCCAGCAGCTCTTCTAAAGAAGGACAGAGGGACAGCAATCAGCCCCAGCATTTT.

The chain has TRBV2 and TRBJ1-2; a weak D match, TRBD1 (6 bases). Germline V gene sequence: CDR1 SNHLY, CDR2 FYNNEI. V shed 6 bases and J shed 6 bases, with 17 bases lying between them. The length of the CDR3 is 14 residues. DNA for the CDR3: TGTGCCAGCAGGCAACCCATAGGGGGAGATGGCTACACCTTC. Translating it yields CASRQPIGGDGYTF.

This chain uses TRBV6-5 with TRBJ1-1, with D tentatively TRBD1 (6 bases). V was trimmed by 6 bases and J by 7 bases, leaving 12 bases between them. CDR3 length: 12 residues. Per germline, CDR1 MNHEY and CDR2 SVGAGI. CDR3 amino acids: CASRRSQGEAFF. As DNA, the CDR3 is TGTGCCAGCAGGCGGTCACAGGGTGAAGCTTTCTTT.

CDR3 nucleotides: TGTGCCAGCAGCGTAGGGCGCACAGATACGCAGTATTTT. Protein: CASSVGRTDTQYF. The genes are TRBV9 and TRBJ2-3; D remains ambiguous. V was shortened by 0 bases and J by 1 base, with 3 bases between the two germline ends. Germline CDR1 SGDLS, CDR2 YYNGEE. This CDR3 contains 13 residues.

The V gene is TRBV5-1, the J gene TRBJ1-2; D gene uncertain. Germline CDR1 and CDR2: SGHRS and YFSETQ. The CDR3 contains 13 residues. The V and J ends lost 4 bases and 6 bases respectively, with 13 bases between them. The CDR3 DNA follows: TGCGCCAGCAGCAGGGAGGGTATAGATGGCTACACCTTC. This sequence encodes CASSREGIDGYTF.

The chain has TRBV14 and TRBJ1-1; TRBD1 matches 8 bases. V lost 4 bases and J lost 1; bases outside the gene matches: 14. Per germline, CDR1 SGHDN and CDR2 FVKESK. The CDR3 contains 18 residues. CDR3 protein: CASSLGQARWNQNTEAFF. CDR3 sequence (DNA): TGTGCCAGCAGCCTGGGACAGGCACGGTGGAACCAGAACACTGAAGCTTTCTTT.

This rearrangement joins TRBV9 to TRBJ1-2; 8 nucleotides line up with TRBD1. Losses at the gene ends were 5 bases for V and 3 bases for J; bases not matched to a gene: 6. The CDR3 loop spans 14 amino acids. CDR1 SGDLS and CDR2 YYNGEE come from the germline V gene. CDR3 DNA sequence: TGTGCCAGCAGTGGACAGGGTTCCGACTATGGCTACACCTTC. Translating gives CASSGQGSDYGYTF.

The rearrangement uses TRBV2 and TRBJ1-4; TRBD1 might be the D (5 bases). The V end was cut by 7 bases, the J end by 8 bases, with 17 bases between. In germline, CDR1 is SNHLY, CDR2 FYNNEI. The CDR3 contains 14 residues. The CDR3 is CASIFTGGYEKLFF. As DNA, the CDR3 is TGTGCCAGCATTTTTACAGGTGGTTACGAAAAACTGTTTTTT.

This sequence joins TRBV28 and TRBJ2-7; 8 bases align to TRBD2. J was trimmed by 2 bases and V by 8 bases; bases with no gene match: 14. Germline V gene sequence: CDR1 MDHEN, CDR2 SYDVKM. The CDR3 extends over 16 amino acids. The DNA of the CDR3 is TGTGCCAGCTGGACCGGCGGGGGGTCCAAGGCCTACGAGCAGTACTTC. Its translation: CASWTGGGSKAYEQYF.